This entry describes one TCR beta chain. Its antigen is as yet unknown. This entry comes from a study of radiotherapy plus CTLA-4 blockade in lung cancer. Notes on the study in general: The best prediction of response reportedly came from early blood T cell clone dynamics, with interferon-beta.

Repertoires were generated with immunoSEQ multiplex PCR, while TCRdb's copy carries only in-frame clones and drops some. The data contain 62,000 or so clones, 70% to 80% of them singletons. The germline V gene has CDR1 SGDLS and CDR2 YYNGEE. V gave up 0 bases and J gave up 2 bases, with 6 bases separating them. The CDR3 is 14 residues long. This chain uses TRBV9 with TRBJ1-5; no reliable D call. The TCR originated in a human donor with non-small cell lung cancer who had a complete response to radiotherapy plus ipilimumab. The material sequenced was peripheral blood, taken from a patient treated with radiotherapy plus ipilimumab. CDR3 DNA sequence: TGTGCCAGCAGCGTAGGCCGGGGCAATCAGCCCCAGCATTTT. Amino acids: CASSVGRGNQPQHF.